The clone carrying this TCR beta chain turned up a few times. Its antigen is undetermined. Amplification of TCR beta CDR3 regions used RNA as the template. The study used the HTBI primer set for a first-round RT-PCR of the TCR CDR3. Using its own MiXCR run on the multiplex PCR reads, TCRdb lists one record per CDR3 protein. The table includes a few hundred thousand distinct CDR3 sequences, about a sixth detected once. The sample originates from a study of T cells in Graves' hyperthyroidism and ophthalmopathy. The wider study: Any treatment followed the collection of peripheral blood at initial diagnosis. Study results and caveats: A model using 13 V-J features told ophthalmopathy apart from stable hyperthyroidism.

No progression to ophthalmopathy during 18 months of follow-up defined stable disease. Exclusion of patients followed from uncontrolled infection, other autoimmune disease, pregnancy or lactation. The sequence was obtained from a woman in her thirties with Graves' hyperthyroidism. The sample was blood.

CDR3 loop: CASSTEQAWLPGYTF. The CDR3 coding sequence is TGTGCCAGCAGTACGGAACAGGCCTGGTTGCCCGGCTACACCTTC. The V call is TRBV6-1, the J call TRBJ1-2; the D gene is possibly TRBD1 (5 bases). The CDR3 is 15 residues long. V was cut by 5 bases and J by 8 bases, with 21 bases left in between. Germline CDR1 is MNHNS and CDR2 is SASEGT.